This T cell receptor (beta chain) was captured by sequencing in a study of shared clonotypes between healthy human individuals. Study results and caveats: For naive CD4 cells, around 5% of clonotypes were shared across several donors.

Generated by immunoSEQ multiplex PCR, the TCRdb table keeps only in-frame clones and is missing some. The repertoire holds roughly 1,600,000 clones, with less than 99% as singletons. About this clone itself: What it recognizes is unknown. This sample includes further DNA sequences coding for the same CDR3.

Between the trimmed V and J ends, which lost 2 bases and 0 bases, there was a span of 6 bases. CDR1 MNHEY and CDR2 SMNVEV come from the germline V gene (reference sequence). This CDR3 spans 14 amino acids. This receptor was obtained from a man aged 25 to 40 in good health. V usage is TRBV27 and J usage is TRBJ2-3; a weak D match, TRBD2 (5 bases). The material sequenced was naive CD4+ T cells sorted from blood. Subset denoted: CD45RA+ positively selected. The CDR3 DNA is TGTGCCAGCAGTTTAGCGGGTAGCACAGATACGCAGTATTTT. This encodes CASSLAGSTDTQYF.